The entry below gives a single T cell receptor beta chain sequence along with its context. What it binds is unknown. Treatment defined: around 19 received Ad26.COV2.S at low or high dose, single or two shots; 5 received placebo; per-sample allocation not given. All samples were drawn on day 63, counting from the first vaccine or placebo injection. An adult donor aged 18-55 years was enrolled in Boston. The data belong to a study of Ad26.COV2.S vaccination and SARS-CoV-2 variants. Study context: Ad26.COV2.S shots went into the muscle once or twice, 56 days apart. The study, taken as a whole, reports: Spike-specific responses of CD8+ and CD4+ T cells were reported to display substantial breadth after vaccination.

Germline-derived CDR1 and CDR2 are MDHEN and SYDVKM. V gave up 3 bases and J gave up 5 bases, with 10 bases separating them. The CDR3 is made up of 13 amino acids. Method: immunoSEQ multiplex PCR; TCRdb's copy keeps in-frame clones and lacks some. This sample carries about 440,000 clones, about 92% of them seen once, and the ten largest clones take roughly 4%. The TCR originated in a person between 18 and 65 years old who received the Ad26.COV2.S COVID-19 vaccine or a placebo. Sequencing used peripheral blood, obtained in a trial of Ad26.COV2.S vaccine versus placebo. The rearrangement links TRBV28 to TRBJ2-5; D could derive from TRBD1 or TRBD2 (5 bases each). CDR3 region: CASSFGTVETQYF. In DNA, the CDR3 is TGTGCCAGCAGTTTTGGGACCGTTGAGACCCAGTACTTC.